This T cell receptor beta chain was documented in a study of cytomegalovirus exposure and HLA in healthy donors. About the study: It was reported in a later analysis that the 120 validation repertoires used the same platform as the approximately 620 first-cohort repertoires.

About this clone: As yet, its antigen is unknown.

The donors were part of the validation cohort of roughly 130 subjects. That cohort was separate from the first cohort, which comprised about 730 subjects. Generated by immunoSEQ multiplex PCR, the TCRdb table keeps only in-frame clones and is missing some. The table includes roughly 170,000 clones, approximately 83% detected once. Study outcomes and limitations: A few CMV-associated chains were confirmed in vitro to be specific for CMV antigens. The tendency of first-cohort TCR clusters to co-occur in the 110 or so validation repertoires emerged from a later analysis.

The ends lost 1 base at V and 8 bases at J; junction bases unmatched: 10. This CDR3 is built from 16 residues. CDR1 and CDR2 (germline): SGHTA, FQGTGA. The clonotype was recovered from a woman under 30 in good health and CMV-seropositive. The rearrangement links TRBV7-3 to TRBJ2-1; 8 nucleotides match TRBD2. Sample: PBMCs. The CDR3 loop is CASSLMGTRGEDEQFF. CDR3 DNA: TGTGCCAGCAGCTTAATGGGGACTAGGGGGGAGGATGAGCAGTTCTTC.